This T cell receptor beta chain was captured by sequencing in a study of cytomegalovirus exposure and HLA in healthy donors. About the research overall: Unique TCRs numbering some 80 million, obtained from HLA-typed donors, made up an early data release.

PCR was performed using 60 Vbeta and 13 Jbeta primers. Clones were sequenced by immunoSEQ multiplex PCR, and TCRdb holds only the in-frame ones, with some missing. The sample shows around 200,000 clones, approximately 90% of them seen only once. The sequenced material came from PBMCs. The TCR sequence derives from a woman between 18 and 29 years old in good health and CMV-seronegative.

The CDR3 coding sequence is TGTGCCAGCAGTTCGCAGACAGATACGCAGTATTTT. It translates to CASSSQTDTQYF. V gene TRBV6-1 combines with J gene TRBJ2-3; D uncertain. The germline gives CDR1 MNHNS, CDR2 SASEGT. The CDR3 spans 12 residues. V lost 5 bases, J lost 3 bases, and 6 bases lay in between.